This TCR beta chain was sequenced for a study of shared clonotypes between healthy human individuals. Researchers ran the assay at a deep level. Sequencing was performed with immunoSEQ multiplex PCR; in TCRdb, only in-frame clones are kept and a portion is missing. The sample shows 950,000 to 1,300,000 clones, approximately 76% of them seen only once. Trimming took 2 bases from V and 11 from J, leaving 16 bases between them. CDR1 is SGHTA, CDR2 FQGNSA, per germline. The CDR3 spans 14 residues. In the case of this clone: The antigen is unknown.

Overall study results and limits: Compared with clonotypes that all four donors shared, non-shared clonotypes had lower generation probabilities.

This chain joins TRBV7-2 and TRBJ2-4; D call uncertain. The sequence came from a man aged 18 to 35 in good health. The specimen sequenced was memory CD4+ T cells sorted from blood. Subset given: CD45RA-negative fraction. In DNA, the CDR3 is TGTGCCAGCAGCTTAAAGACTGGAGATGGCGTTCAGTACTTC. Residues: CASSLKTGDGVQYF.